The next 22 T cell receptor beta chains were all read from a single sample in a study of Tregs in tolerant kidney transplant recipients. Sequenced by immunoSEQ multiplex PCR; TCRdb stores in-frame clones only, minus some. Of about 19,000 clones in the sample, 55% to 75% were seen once. Their specific antigens are unknown. Source material: Tregs from blood cultured with allogeneic cells. The receptor set was obtained from a human donor in good health.

The table lists this clone with a few counts. The V and J genes are TRBV6-5 and TRBJ2-7; D is ambiguous. This CDR3 is built from 14 residues. Between the trimmed V and J ends, which lost 0 bases and 6 bases, there was a span of 12 bases. CDR1 is MNHEY and CDR2 is SVGAGI in the germline V gene. CDR3 residues: CASSYSSPLGEQYF. CDR3 coding DNA: TGTGCCAGCAGTTACTCGAGCCCCCTGGGCGAGCAGTACTTC.

The rearrangement uses TRBV9 and TRBJ2-5; 10 bases are shared with TRBD2. The CDR3 covers 17 residues. V gave up 0 bases and J gave up 4 bases; unmatched junction bases: 9. Germline CDR1 reads SGDLS; CDR2 reads YYNGEE. As DNA, the CDR3 is TGTGCCAGCAGCGTAGCCCCAGCGGGGGGGCTGGGAGAGACCCAGTACTTC. Its protein product is CASSVAPAGGLGETQYF.

This clone was detected only once. The chain has TRBV15 and TRBJ2-5, with 11 bases aligning to TRBD2. The CDR3 runs to 17 residues. Looked up from germline, CDR1 is LNHNV and CDR2 is YYDKDF (reference sequence). V lost 3 bases and J lost 4; bases outside the gene matches: 10. Here the CDR3 DNA reads TGTGCCACCAGCAGGGGGACTAGCGGAGTGCGTACAGAGACCCAGTACTTC. It encodes CATSRGTSGVRTETQYF.

The V gene is TRBV6-5, the J gene TRBJ1-1; D gene uncertain. The CDR3 length is 13 residues. V lost 5 bases and J 0 bases, leaving 7 bases between the germline ends. Germline loops: CDR1 MNHEY, CDR2 SVGAGI. CDR3 sequence reads: CASSRSMNTEAFF. CDR3 coding DNA: TGTGCCAGCAGTCGGAGCATGAACACTGAAGCTTTCTTT.

A single count supports this clone. The V call is TRBV18, the J call TRBJ1-4; 10 nucleotides agree with TRBD1. Unmatched junction bases numbered 4, after V lost 1 base and J lost 8 bases. CDR3 length: 15 amino acids. Per germline, CDR1 KGHSH and CDR2 LQKENI. The CDR3 protein is CASSPRDRGGEKLFF. The CDR3 DNA follows: TGTGCCAGCTCACCACGGGACAGGGGAGGAGAAAAACTGTTTTTT.

With respect to this clone: One end of the junction is discordant with germline, which a read error may explain. J is TRBJ2-5 and V is TRBV19, with 8 bases matching TRBD2. In germline, CDR1 is LNHDA, CDR2 SQIVND (reference sequence). The CDR3 runs 12 residues. This CDR3 is CPGGQLQETQYF. As DNA, the CDR3 is TGCCCGGGGGGGCAGCTCCAAGAGACCCAGTACTTC.

The V call is TRBV19, the J call TRBJ1-4; unclear D gene. Germline CDR1 LNHDA, CDR2 SQIVND (reference sequence). CDR3 length: 15 amino acids. V was cut by 5 bases and J by 5 bases, with 15 bases left in between. Here the CDR3 DNA reads TGTGCCAGTAGTCGACCGGGAGGCCTCAATGAAAAACTGTTTTTT. It codes for CASSRPGGLNEKLFF.

The V gene is TRBV29-1, the J gene TRBJ2-2; D possibly uses TRBD1 or TRBD2 (8 bases each). This CDR3 region has 16 residues. Trimming removed 6 bases from V and 1 base from J, with 18 bases in between. Germline CDR1 is SQVTM and CDR2 is ANQGSEA. The CDR3 here is CSVTGRGQVNTGELFF. The DNA for the CDR3 is TGCAGCGTCACCGGGAGGGGACAGGTGAACACCGGGGAGCTGTTTTTT.

CDR3 sequence reads: CASSSFGGRGHEKLFF. CDR3 nucleotide sequence: TGTGCCAGCAGCTCATTTGGGGGCAGGGGGCACGAAAAACTGTTTTTT. This chain joins TRBV5-4 and TRBJ1-4, with 8 bases aligning to TRBD1. The CDR3 loop spans 16 amino acids. Germline CDR1 SGHNT, CDR2 YYREEE (reference sequence). J was trimmed by 8 bases and V by 3 bases; bases with no gene match: 12.

The chain employs TRBV7-9 and TRBJ1-1; 7 bases agree with TRBD1. CDR1 SEHNR and CDR2 FQNEAQ come from the germline V gene (reference sequence). This CDR3 contains 15 residues. With 1 base clipped from V and 0 bases from J, the junction kept 2 bases outside the gene matches. As DNA, the CDR3 is TGTGCCAGCAGCTTAGGACAGGGTATGAACACTGAAGCTTTCTTT. Residues: CASSLGQGMNTEAFF.

This clone was detected only a few times. This chain uses TRBV6-6 with TRBJ1-6; 7 positions agree with TRBD1. V was clipped by 5 bases and J by 5 bases; unmatched bases: 6. The CDR3 spans 15 residues. Germline V gene data show CDR1 as MNHNY and CDR2 as SVGAGI (reference sequence). The CDR3 loop is CASSHRGWDNSPLHF. The CDR3 nucleotides read TGTGCCAGCAGTCACAGGGGATGGGATAATTCACCCCTCCACTTT.

V gene TRBV7-8 combines with J gene TRBJ1-2; D gene unclear. The germline gives CDR1 SGHVS, CDR2 FQNEAQ. The CDR3 consists of 13 residues. V shed 1 base and J shed 9 bases, with 12 bases lying between them. For the CDR3, the DNA is TGTGCCAGCAGCTTAGGGGCCCGGAGGAGCTACACCTTC. It specifies CASSLGARRSYTF.

This clone was recorded only once. The junction does not match germline at one end; this may be a read error. The chain couples TRBV7-8 to TRBJ2-5, with TRBD2 matching over 8 bases. Matching the DNA end better, TRBJ2-7 makes the J call doubtful. Germline CDR1 and CDR2: SGHVS and FQNEAQ. The CDR3 runs 14 residues. The CDR3 reads CASSLAGGLYEQYF. CDR3 coding DNA: TGTGCCAGCAGCCTAGCGGGTGGATTATACGAGCAGTACTTC.

The chain couples TRBV6-5 to TRBJ1-5; TRBD1 aligns across 7 bases. CDR3 size: 13 residues. Trimming took 5 bases from V and 5 from J; bases not matched to a gene: 3. Germline assignment: CDR1 MNHEY and CDR2 SVGAGI. The CDR3 spells CASSDREYQPQHF. In DNA, the CDR3 is TGTGCCAGCAGTGACAGGGAGTATCAGCCCCAGCATTTT.

This clone came up a few times. This chain joins TRBV12-5 and TRBJ2-1; 14 positions match TRBD2. V was clipped by 4 bases and J by 7 bases; unmatched bases: 15. The CDR3 contains 19 residues. Germline V CDR1 and CDR2: LGHNT, FRNRAP. This CDR3 reads CASGSYSSTSGRAWNEQFF. For the CDR3, the DNA is TGTGCTAGTGGTTCTTACTCTTCGACTAGCGGGAGGGCGTGGAATGAGCAGTTCTTC.

J is TRBJ1-6 and V is TRBV5-1; D remains ambiguous. V dropped 3 bases and J dropped 3 bases, with 19 bases sitting between them. This CDR3 contains 18 residues. Germline V lookup: CDR1 SGHRS, CDR2 YFSETQ. CDR3 in DNA: TGCGCCAGCAGCTCGGAAGTACGGGCCTCACACTATAATTCACCCCTCCACTTT. Amino acids: CASSSEVRASHYNSPLHF.

The chain employs TRBV5-1 and TRBJ2-7, with TRBD2 matching over 8 bases. Germline V gene data show CDR1 as SGHRS and CDR2 as YFSETQ. The CDR3 totals 13 residues. V shed 0 bases and J 6 bases; nucleotides not matched to a gene: 2. The CDR3 coding sequence is TGCGCCAGCAGCTTGGTTCTAGCGGGCGAGCAGTACTTC. It is translated as CASSLVLAGEQYF.

This clone has a handful of counts. The gene calls are TRBV15 and TRBJ2-1; 9 nucleotides agree with TRBD2. The germline V gene encodes CDR1 LNHNV and CDR2 YYDKDF (reference sequence). This CDR3 is 16 amino acids long. J gave up 6 bases and V 0 bases, and 6 bases lay outside the gene matches. Here the CDR3 reads CATSRDSASGANEQFF. Here the CDR3 DNA reads TGTGCCACCAGCAGAGATTCGGCTAGCGGGGCCAATGAGCAGTTCTTC.

This clone was observed once. The V gene is TRBV6-1, the J gene TRBJ2-7; D gene ambiguous. CDR1 MNHNS and CDR2 SASEGT come from the germline V gene. This CDR3 is built from 14 residues. Trimming left V 5 bases short and J 6 bases short, with 17 bases between. CDR3 bases: TGTGCCAGCAGTTCCTCGAGGCTAGGTCTCGAGCAGTACTTC. Amino acid sequence: CASSSSRLGLEQYF.

The chain combines TRBV14 with TRBJ1-2, with D perhaps matching TRBD1 (6 bases). The germline V gene encodes CDR1 SGHDN and CDR2 FVKESK. V was shortened by 4 bases and J by 4 bases, with 13 bases between the two germline ends. The CDR3 totals 14 residues. CDR3 region: CASSLTGRSYGYTF. CDR3 DNA sequence: TGTGCCAGCAGCCTCACAGGGCGCAGCTATGGCTACACCTTC.

V gene TRBV10-1 combines with J gene TRBJ2-7, with D perhaps matching TRBD1 (6 bases). Deletions cut 10 bases from V and 5 bases from J, with 9 bases between. This CDR3 contains 10 residues. The germline V gene encodes CDR1 WNHNN and CDR2 SYGVQD (reference sequence). Here the CDR3 DNA reads TGCGCCAACCAGGGGCACGAGCAGTACTTC. As protein: CANQGHEQYF.

This chain links TRBV6-6 with TRBJ2-1; tentative D call: TRBD2 (5 bases). Per germline, CDR1 MNHNY and CDR2 SVGAGI (reference sequence). V gave up 2 bases and J gave up 8 bases, with 13 bases separating them. The CDR3 covers 14 residues. CDR3 protein: CASSYRRSADEQFF. CDR3 bases: TGTGCCAGCAGTTACCGCCGGTCAGCGGATGAGCAGTTCTTC.